This T cell receptor beta chain derives from a study of human T cells and chemical hapten exposure (dated by TCRdb to the early 2020s). Some background on the complete study: For sensitization, 2% DPC in acetone was applied to a roughly 2 cm by roughly 2 cm area of upper inner arm skin. Throughout the study period of roughly 24 weeks, patients also received therapeutic DPC doses to the scalp every week. Patch testing on the upper back used Finn chambers containing 0.01% DPC, with scoring done after 6 days according to International Contact Dermatitis Research Group standards. The patient cohort, mostly female, included alopecia areata with under or over 50% scalp involvement, alopecia totalis and alopecia universalis. Libraries were pooled for sequencing, and variation in per-sample TCR yields was attributed mainly to small differences in library volumes within the pool. The study tracked peripheral blood TCR repertoire changes in vivo during primary and secondary sensitization to the hapten diphenylcyclopropenone (DPC) in alopecia patients. Patient blood was sampled pre-sensitization (week 0) and at 2, 6 and about 24 weeks after DPC sensitization. Roughly 30 alopecia patients provided blood for TCR sequencing at one to four time points (pre-sensitization, 2, 6 and 24 weeks). The full study reports these points: Patch test score correlated positively with the number of PT1 expanded TCRs, reaching significance at thresholds 8, 16 and 32 but not at 4. Significantly more large CDR3 similarity clusters were formed by expanded TCRs than by pre-sensitization or healthy control sets, consistent with antigen-driven responses. Because every patient had alopecia, a presumed autoimmune disease, the patients' immune response might differ from that of healthy individuals. The number of TCRs above 1 in 1000 frequency did not change with DPC sensitization; there was no evidence of global repertoire structure alterations. After repeated subsampling, changes were observed in the strength of the expansion versus patch-test correlation and in the threshold at which the correlation became significant.

The CDR3 contains 16 residues, cysteine and phenylalanine counted. The read is trimmed to its CDR3 DNA, 48 bases read in frame from base 1. CDR1 and CDR2 (LNHDA, SQIVND) derive from the germline V gene (reference sequence). Deletion took 7 bases off V and 1 base off J, with a span of 17 bases between the germline ends. Library creation used RACE. Sequencing was performed on a NextSeq 500. During library preparation, unique molecular identifiers were attached to individual cDNA molecules so that TCRs could be counted in a quantitative, reproducible way. For every blood RNA sample, sequencing covered both the TCR alpha and TCR beta chains. The source study handled its data this way. A median of about 100,000 TCRs per sample was observed, with a range of roughly 20,000 to 750,000. The Decombinator software suite was used to annotate the V, J and CDR3 of the TCR reads. For PS versus PT1 abundance plots, all samples were subsampled to the same number of TCRs (28,000). Expanded TCRs were defined as absent before sensitization and observed at least eight times at the 2-week time point. TCRdb trimmed the raw reads at Q25, called clones with MiXCR and kept productive beta chains. For every CDR3 protein sequence, its rows merge into one entry that carries the most common genes and DNA. The V and J calls, along with clone size, are taken from TCRdb and not from the paper's own processing. The sample records 70,000 to 95,000 distinct CDR3 sequences, approximately 7% of which are singletons. The ten most abundant clones make up around 1.3% of the sample.

This clonotype was found many times. Its antigen is unknown. Per-base quality was not reported, and no clone a single base away is much larger than it. The time point label, as the study defines it: patch test 2, 6 weeks after DPC sensitization. The sample's treatment or condition label is to be understood as: therapeutic diphenylcyclopropenone sensitization with weekly scalp DPC. At each patch-test visit, blood was drawn before the patch test was applied. Patients were considered eligible if aged 18 to 70, diagnosed with alopecia and deemed suitable for DPC therapy, and patients were excluded if pregnant. Total RNA was extracted from unfractionated whole blood that had been collected in Tempus Blood RNA tubes.

The sequence was obtained from a woman aged 25-40 years with alopecia areata. Some clones in this sample may be carry-over from other donors' samples. The specimen comprised whole blood, sampled in connection with sensitization to the hapten diphenylcyclopropenone (DPC). The rearranged segments are TRBV19 and TRBJ1-5; the D gene cannot be named for sure. The CDR3 amino acid sequence is: CASTRVDSGSNQPQHF. The DNA is as follows: TGTGCCAGTACTCGGGTGGATTCTGGGAGCAATCAGCCCCAGCATTTT. When the CDR3 is completed using the reference TRBV19 and TRBJ1-5 genes on either side, the full variable domain is DGGITQSPKYLFRKEGQNVTLSCEQNLNHDAMYWYRQDPGQGLRLIYYSQIVNDFQKGDIAEGYSVSREKKESFPLTVTSAQKNPTAFYLCASTRVDSGSNQPQHFGDGTRLSIL.